These T cell receptor beta chains were read from a single sample in a study of blood T cell repertoires in COVID-19. Measured with immunoSEQ multiplex PCR; TCRdb has only the in-frame clones, and not every one. The sample has roughly 160,000 clones; roughly 93% are singletons. Sample: peripheral blood. Receptor source: a man between 18 and 29 years old with acute or convalescent COVID-19. CDR3s include the opening cysteine and the closing phenylalanine or tryptophan. Each record gives: CDR3 protein, CDR3 DNA, J gene, clone size, D gene, V gene. D genes are given only for firm matches. Size tells how often a clone was seen (once, few, many) or the class of an expanded clone, and some rows leave it out.

CDR3aa: CASSQEDRGSGNTIYF; CDR3nt: TGTGCCAGCAGTCAAGAAGACAGGGGCTCTGGAAACACCATATATTTT; j_gene: TRBJ1-3; abundance: NA; d_gene: TRBD1; v_gene: TRBV6-2/TRBV6-3
CDR3aa: CASSLDPPWAGGPNTQYF; CDR3nt: TGTGCCAGCAGCTTGGACCCTCCATGGGCGGGGGGGCCAAATACGCAGTATTTT; j_gene: TRBJ2-3; abundance: NA; d_gene: TRBD2; v_gene: TRBV5-8
CDR3aa: CASSGRQGLVGTQYF; CDR3nt: TGTGCCAGCAGTGGCCGACAGGGGTTGGTCGGGACCCAGTACTTC; j_gene: TRBJ2-5; abundance: once; d_gene: TRBD1; v_gene: TRBV2
CDR3aa: CASSLAAGYTSGELFF; CDR3nt: TGTGCCAGCAGTTTAGCGGCGGGGTATACTTCGGGGGAACTGTTTTTT; j_gene: TRBJ1-4; abundance: NA; d_gene: NA; v_gene: TRBV27
CDR3aa: CASSPDGSIRGTDTQYF; CDR3nt: TGTGCCAGCAGCCCTGACGGGAGTATAAGAGGGACAGATACGCAGTATTTT; j_gene: TRBJ2-3; abundance: NA; d_gene: NA; v_gene: TRBV5-4
CDR3aa: CASSSLSGRGGNTEAFF; CDR3nt: TGTGCCAGCAGTTCCCTCAGTGGGCGGGGAGGGAACACTGAAGCTTTCTTT; j_gene: TRBJ1-1; abundance: NA; d_gene: NA; v_gene: TRBV28
CDR3aa: CASSPRARVANEKLFF; CDR3nt: TGTGCCAGTAGTCCCCGTGCGCGGGTTGCTAATGAAAAACTGTTTTTT; j_gene: TRBJ1-4; abundance: NA; d_gene: NA; v_gene: TRBV19
CDR3aa: CSVAAGWGMNTEAFF; CDR3nt: TGCAGCGTCGCCGCGGGGTGGGGGATGAACACTGAAGCTTTCTTT; j_gene: TRBJ1-1; abundance: NA; d_gene: NA; v_gene: TRBV29-1
CDR3aa: CASSAGQGPQETQYF; CDR3nt: TGTGCCAGCAGTGCCGGACAGGGGCCACAAGAGACCCAGTACTTC; j_gene: TRBJ2-5; abundance: NA; d_gene: TRBD1; v_gene: TRBV25-1
CDR3aa: CASSPPFSGGSHNEQFF; CDR3nt: TGTGCCAGTAGTCCCCCATTTAGCGGGGGGTCCCACAATGAGCAGTTCTTC; j_gene: TRBJ2-1; abundance: NA; d_gene: TRBD2; v_gene: TRBV19
CDR3aa: CAWSPTGLTPQHF; CDR3nt: TGTGCCTGGAGTCCGACAGGGTTAACCCCCCAGCATTTT; j_gene: TRBJ1-5; abundance: NA; d_gene: TRBD1; v_gene: TRBV30
CDR3aa: CSATDRGREGTEAFF; CDR3nt: TGCAGTGCTACTGACAGGGGGCGGGAGGGCACTGAAGCTTTCTTT; j_gene: TRBJ1-1; abundance: NA; d_gene: TRBD1; v_gene: TRBV20-1
CDR3aa: CASSYSSLPTEAFF; CDR3nt: TGTGCCAGCAGTTACTCGAGCTTACCCACTGAAGCTTTCTTT; j_gene: TRBJ1-1; abundance: NA; d_gene: NA; v_gene: TRBV6-5
CDR3aa: CASRVGFSGRAYEETQYF; CDR3nt: TGCGCCAGCAGGGTCGGTTTTAGCGGGAGGGCCTATGAGGAGACCCAGTACTTC; j_gene: TRBJ2-5; abundance: NA; d_gene: TRBD2; v_gene: TRBV5-1
CDR3aa: CAWRSGAPLHF; CDR3nt: TGTGCCTGGAGGTCCGGGGCACCCCTCCACTTT; j_gene: TRBJ1-6; abundance: NA; d_gene: NA; v_gene: TRBV30
CDR3aa: CASRRQTNQPQHF; CDR3nt: TGTGCCAGTAGAAGACAGACCAATCAGCCCCAGCATTTT; j_gene: TRBJ1-5; abundance: NA; d_gene: NA; v_gene: TRBV19
CDR3aa: CASRPTGVGGYTF; CDR3nt: TGTGCCAGCAGACCGACAGGGGTGGGAGGCTACACCTTC; j_gene: TRBJ1-2; abundance: once; d_gene: TRBD1; v_gene: TRBV12-3/TRBV12-4
CDR3aa: CASSGGTSKVLDTQYF; CDR3nt: TGTGCCAGCAGCGGAGGGACTAGTAAGGTCTTGGATACGCAGTATTTT; j_gene: TRBJ2-3; abundance: NA; d_gene: TRBD2; v_gene: TRBV5-6
CDR3aa: CASSQEGRAQYF; CDR3nt: TGTGCCAGCAGCCAAGAGGGGAGGGCCCAGTACTTC; j_gene: TRBJ2-5; abundance: NA; d_gene: TRBD2; v_gene: TRBV3-1/TRBV3-2
CDR3aa: CASSQTGYSNQPQHF; CDR3nt: TGTGCCAGCTCACAGACGGGTTATAGCAATCAGCCCCAGCATTTT; j_gene: TRBJ1-5; abundance: once; d_gene: NA; v_gene: TRBV18
CDR3aa: CASSIGVNQPQHF; CDR3nt: TGTGCCAGTAGTATCGGTGTAAATCAGCCCCAGCATTTT; j_gene: TRBJ1-5; abundance: NA; d_gene: NA; v_gene: TRBV19
CDR3aa: CASSQVGGRENYGYTF; CDR3nt: TGTGCCAGCAGCCAAGTAGGGGGCAGGGAAAACTATGGCTACACCTTC; j_gene: TRBJ1-2; abundance: NA; d_gene: TRBD1; v_gene: TRBV3-1/TRBV3-2
CDR3aa: CASSMRIRNSPLHF; CDR3nt: TGTGCCAGTAGTATGAGGATCCGCAATTCACCCCTCCACTTT; j_gene: TRBJ1-6; abundance: NA; d_gene: NA; v_gene: TRBV19
CDR3aa: CASSRWDRDNYGYTF; CDR3nt: TGTGCCAGCAGCCGGTGGGACAGGGACAACTATGGCTACACCTTC; j_gene: TRBJ1-2; abundance: NA; d_gene: TRBD1; v_gene: TRBV5-6
CDR3aa: CASSLDAWSDGYTF; CDR3nt: TGTGCCAGCAGCTTAGACGCATGGAGTGACGGCTACACCTTC; j_gene: TRBJ1-2; abundance: NA; d_gene: NA; v_gene: TRBV7-9
CDR3aa: CASSDYGDNEQFF; CDR3nt: TGTGCCAGCAGCGATTACGGAGACAATGAGCAGTTCTTC; j_gene: TRBJ2-1; abundance: NA; d_gene: NA; v_gene: TRBV7-9
CDR3aa: CASSPGVMNTEAFF; CDR3nt: TGTGCCAGCTCACCGGGAGTCATGAACACTGAAGCTTTCTTT; j_gene: TRBJ1-1; abundance: NA; d_gene: NA; v_gene: TRBV18
CDR3aa: CSARDRARAFF; CDR3nt: TGCAGTGCTAGAGACAGGGCACGGGCTTTCTTT; j_gene: TRBJ1-1; abundance: once; d_gene: NA; v_gene: TRBV20-1
CDR3aa: CASSDQGRNTIYF; CDR3nt: TGTGCCAGCAGTGATCAGGGGAGAAACACCATATATTTT; j_gene: TRBJ1-3; abundance: NA; d_gene: NA; v_gene: TRBV2
CDR3aa: CASRPRLTSASDTQYF; CDR3nt: TGCGCCAGCAGACCCCGATTGACTAGCGCATCAGATACGCAGTATTTT; j_gene: TRBJ2-3; abundance: NA; d_gene: TRBD2; v_gene: TRBV4-1
CDR3aa: CAWSTQSFTGFYSPLHF; CDR3nt: TGTGCCTGGAGCACCCAAAGCTTCACAGGGTTTTATTCACCCCTCCACTTT; j_gene: TRBJ1-6; abundance: NA; d_gene: NA; v_gene: TRBV30
CDR3aa: CASSPSSETQYF; CDR3nt: TGTGCCAGCAGCCCTTCCAGTGAGACCCAGTACTTC; j_gene: TRBJ2-5; abundance: NA; d_gene: NA; v_gene: TRBV2
CDR3aa: CASSSPATDRVRKLFF; CDR3nt: TGTGCCAGCAGTTCCCCCGCCACCGACAGGGTCAGAAAACTGTTTTTT; j_gene: TRBJ1-4; abundance: NA; d_gene: TRBD1; v_gene: TRBV27
CDR3aa: CASSLGLAGGQRNEQYF; CDR3nt: TGTGCCAGCAGCTTGGGGCTAGCGGGGGGGCAACGAAACGAGCAGTACTTC; j_gene: TRBJ2-7; abundance: NA; d_gene: TRBD2; v_gene: TRBV28
CDR3aa: CASSQQIRSTYEQYF; CDR3nt: TGTGCCAGCAGCCAACAAATTCGTTCTACCTACGAGCAGTACTTC; j_gene: TRBJ2-7; abundance: NA; d_gene: NA; v_gene: TRBV3-1/TRBV3-2
CDR3aa: CASSLWETGLNTGELFF; CDR3nt: TGTGCCAGCAGCTTATGGGAGACAGGGCTGAACACCGGGGAGCTGTTTTTT; j_gene: TRBJ2-2; abundance: NA; d_gene: TRBD1; v_gene: TRBV11-2
CDR3aa: CASAGLPGVTGELFF; CDR3nt: TGTGCCAGCGCCGGACTGCCCGGAGTCACCGGGGAGCTGTTTTTT; j_gene: TRBJ2-2; abundance: NA; d_gene: NA; v_gene: TRBV6-5
CDR3aa: CASRGTGGNQPQHF; CDR3nt: TGTGCCAGCAGGGGGACAGGAGGGAATCAGCCCCAGCATTTT; j_gene: TRBJ1-5; abundance: NA; d_gene: TRBD1; v_gene: TRBV6-5
CDR3aa: CASSESATGYTF; CDR3nt: TGTGCCAGCAGTGAAAGCGCCACTGGCTACACCTTC; j_gene: TRBJ1-2; abundance: NA; d_gene: NA; v_gene: TRBV2
CDR3aa: CSARGRETEAFF; CDR3nt: TGCAGCGCCCGGGGAAGAGAAACTGAAGCTTTCTTT; j_gene: TRBJ1-1; abundance: NA; d_gene: NA; v_gene: TRBV29-1
CDR3aa: CASSQKYRNSPLHF; CDR3nt: TGTGCCAGCAGCCAAAAATATAGAAATTCACCCCTCCACTTT; j_gene: TRBJ1-6; abundance: NA; d_gene: NA; v_gene: TRBV3-1/TRBV3-2
CDR3aa: CAGRQGAAQPQHF; CDR3nt: TGTGCCGGAAGACAGGGGGCAGCTCAGCCCCAGCATTTT; j_gene: TRBJ1-5; abundance: NA; d_gene: TRBD1; v_gene: TRBV2
CDR3aa: CASSPSGRSSGSVNEQFF; CDR3nt: TGTGCCAGCTCACCTAGTGGACGGTCTAGCGGGAGTGTAAATGAGCAGTTCTTC; j_gene: TRBJ2-1; abundance: once; d_gene: TRBD2; v_gene: TRBV18
CDR3aa: CATSDSRDRGDYGYTF; CDR3nt: TGTGCCACCAGTGATTCGAGGGACAGGGGGGACTATGGCTACACCTTC; j_gene: TRBJ1-2; abundance: NA; d_gene: TRBD1; v_gene: TRBV24-1
CDR3aa: CASSKGDRENSPLHF; CDR3nt: TGTGCCAGCAGTAAAGGGGACAGGGAAAATTCACCCCTCCACTTT; j_gene: TRBJ1-6; abundance: NA; d_gene: TRBD1; v_gene: TRBV27
CDR3aa: CAGSWGPGYGYTF; CDR3nt: TGTGCCGGGTCCTGGGGGCCGGGATATGGCTACACCTTC; j_gene: TRBJ1-2; abundance: once; d_gene: NA; v_gene: TRBV30